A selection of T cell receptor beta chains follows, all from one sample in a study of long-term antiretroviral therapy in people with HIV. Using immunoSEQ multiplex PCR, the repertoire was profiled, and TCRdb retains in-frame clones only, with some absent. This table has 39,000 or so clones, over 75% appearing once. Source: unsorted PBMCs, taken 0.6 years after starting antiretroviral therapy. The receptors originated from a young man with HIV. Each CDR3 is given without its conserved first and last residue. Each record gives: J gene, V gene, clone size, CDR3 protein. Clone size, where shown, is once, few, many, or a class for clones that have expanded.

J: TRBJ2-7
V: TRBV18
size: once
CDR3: ASSPTSYEQY

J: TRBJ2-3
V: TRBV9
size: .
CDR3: ASSTPGVSGGTDTQY

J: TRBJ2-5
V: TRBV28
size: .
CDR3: ASSMGQYGEETQY

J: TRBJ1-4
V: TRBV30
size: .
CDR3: ACDSRNEKLF

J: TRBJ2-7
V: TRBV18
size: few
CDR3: ASSPWTTGALYEQY

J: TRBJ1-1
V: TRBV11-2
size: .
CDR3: ASSPQRQGATEAF

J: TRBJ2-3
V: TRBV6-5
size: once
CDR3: ASTNLAGFTDTQY

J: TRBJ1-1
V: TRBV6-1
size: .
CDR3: ASSRTGGGTEAF

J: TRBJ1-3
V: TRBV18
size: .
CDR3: ASSPDRQASGNTIY

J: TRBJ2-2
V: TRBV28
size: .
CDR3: ASSLSRTGELF

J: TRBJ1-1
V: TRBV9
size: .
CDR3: ASSVGANTEAF

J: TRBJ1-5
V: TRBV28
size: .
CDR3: ASSLIDNQPQH

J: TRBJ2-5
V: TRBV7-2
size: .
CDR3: ASTKGSGFQETQY

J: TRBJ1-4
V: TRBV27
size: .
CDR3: ASSFGVTNEKLF

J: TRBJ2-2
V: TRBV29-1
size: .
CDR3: SVVGQGIFSGELF

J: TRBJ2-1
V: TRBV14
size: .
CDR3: ASSQRLAGVEQF

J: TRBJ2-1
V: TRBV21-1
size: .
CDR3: ASSKRFASLGACGNEQF

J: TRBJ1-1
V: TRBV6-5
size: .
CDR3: ASSYKGADTEAF

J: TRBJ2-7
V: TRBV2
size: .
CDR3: ASSEGHGASYEQY

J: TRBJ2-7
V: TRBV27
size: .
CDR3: ASSLKGQSSYEQY

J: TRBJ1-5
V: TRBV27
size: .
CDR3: ASSLSMAGYQPQH

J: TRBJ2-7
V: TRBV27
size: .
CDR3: ASHGASGLYEQY

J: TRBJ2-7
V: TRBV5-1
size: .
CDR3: ASSISLVGARTSGPYEQY

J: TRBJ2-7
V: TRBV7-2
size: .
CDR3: ASSLAGRAYEQY

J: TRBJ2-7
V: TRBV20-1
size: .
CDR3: SAVFNEQY

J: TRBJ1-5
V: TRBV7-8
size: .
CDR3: ASSLVEGYQPQH

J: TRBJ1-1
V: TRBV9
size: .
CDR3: ASSRVDTEAF

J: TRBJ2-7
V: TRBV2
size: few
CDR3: ASSGTASEQY

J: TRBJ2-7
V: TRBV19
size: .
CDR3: ASAPGTEKYEQY

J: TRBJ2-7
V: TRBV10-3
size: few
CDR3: AISDATSGRGEQY

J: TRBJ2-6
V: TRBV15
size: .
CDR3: ATSGQGSSGANVLT

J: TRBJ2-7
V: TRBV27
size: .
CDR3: ASSETSGLAYEQY

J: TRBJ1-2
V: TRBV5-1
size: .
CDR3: ASSLVSGINYGYT

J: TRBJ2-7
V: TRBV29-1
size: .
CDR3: SVGPGQGSYEQY

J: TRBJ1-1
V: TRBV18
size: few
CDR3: ASSLLDRRFEAF

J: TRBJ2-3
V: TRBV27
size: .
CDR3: ASSFRLAGRDTQY

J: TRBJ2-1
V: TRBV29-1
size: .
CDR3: SVRAYEQF

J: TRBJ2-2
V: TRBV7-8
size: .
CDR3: ASSSVRENTGELF

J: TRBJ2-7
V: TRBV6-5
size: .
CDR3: ASSYAPVDYYREQY

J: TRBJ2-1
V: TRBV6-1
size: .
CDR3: ASRPSSGRRNEQF

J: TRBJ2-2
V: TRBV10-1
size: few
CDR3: ASSEGLRGTGELF

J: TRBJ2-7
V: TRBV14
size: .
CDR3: ASSQGRGRVLHQY

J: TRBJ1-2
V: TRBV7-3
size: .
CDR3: ASSLTGSGGYT

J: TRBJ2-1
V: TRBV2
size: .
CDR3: ASSAPGLGNEQF

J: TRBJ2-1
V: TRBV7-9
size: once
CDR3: ASSLGAGGINEQF

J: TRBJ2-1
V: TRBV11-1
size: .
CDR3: ASSLESEVGEQF

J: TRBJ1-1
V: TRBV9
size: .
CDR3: ASSVNTKAEAF

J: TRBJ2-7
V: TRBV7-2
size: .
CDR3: ASSLGGAGGISEQY

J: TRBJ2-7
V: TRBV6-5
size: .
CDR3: ASSYHRDPGDYEQY

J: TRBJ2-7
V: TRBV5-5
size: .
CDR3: ASSDLAGVHEQY

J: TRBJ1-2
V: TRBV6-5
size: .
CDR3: ASSPRGNYGYT

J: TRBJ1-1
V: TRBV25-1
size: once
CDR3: ASSLNGAGPEAF

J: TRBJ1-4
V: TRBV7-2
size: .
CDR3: ASSEGGQGGEKLF

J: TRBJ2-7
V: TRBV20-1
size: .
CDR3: SARTGSEQY

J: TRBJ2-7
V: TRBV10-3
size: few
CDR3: AISSDTYEQY

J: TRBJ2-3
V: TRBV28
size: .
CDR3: ASSFAWGRAKDTQY

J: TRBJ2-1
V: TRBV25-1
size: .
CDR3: ASSLRYRDSYNEQF

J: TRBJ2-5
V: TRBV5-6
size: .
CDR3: ASKGQGKTQY

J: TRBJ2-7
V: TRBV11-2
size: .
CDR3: ASSPRRGFGYEQY

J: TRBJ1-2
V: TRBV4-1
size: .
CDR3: ASSQGSGGADAYGYT